The 15 T cell receptor beta chains given below trace back to one sample, sequenced in a study of blood T cell repertoires in COVID-19. Clones were sequenced by immunoSEQ multiplex PCR, and TCRdb holds only the in-frame ones, with some missing. The sample has roughly 190,000 clones, more than 75% seen once. Sequenced: peripheral blood. These receptors all come from a man in his forties with active or convalescent COVID-19.

The V call is TRBV6-5, the J call TRBJ1-2; D uncertain. The V gene's germline CDR1 is MNHEY and CDR2 SVGAGI. The ends were cut back, 7 bases at V and 2 bases at J, with 14 bases in the middle. This CDR3 is built from 14 residues. For the CDR3, the DNA is TGTGCCAGCATAAGTGCGGGCTTCAACTATGGCTACACCTTC. Translation gives CASISAGFNYGYTF.

The chain recombines TRBV28 with TRBJ1-3, with 10 bases identical to TRBD1. Germline values: CDR1 MDHEN, CDR2 SYDVKM. CDR3 length equals 15 residues. V trimming: 6 bases; J trimming: 8 bases; junction bases outside the gene matches: 10. DNA for the CDR3: TGTGCCAGCAGACCAACCGGGACAGGGGTAGACACCATATATTTT. It is translated as CASRPTGTGVDTIYF.

J is TRBJ2-2 and V is TRBV5-4; a weak D match, TRBD2 (5 bases). Looked up from germline, CDR1 is SGHNT and CDR2 is YYREEE (reference sequence). Trimming removed 4 bases from V and 4 bases from J, with 17 bases in between. The CDR3 is 16 amino acids. The CDR3 spells CASSRPSRAATGELFF. Written as DNA, the CDR3 is TGTGCCAGCAGCCGGCCTTCGAGGGCCGCCACCGGGGAGCTGTTTTTT.

V gene TRBV7-9 combines with J gene TRBJ1-4; the D gene is possibly TRBD1 (6 bases). Per the germline V gene, CDR1 is SEHNR and CDR2 is FQNEAQ (reference sequence). This CDR3 spans 18 amino acids. V dropped 6 bases and J dropped 7 bases, with 27 bases sitting between them. This CDR3 is CASSLLPGQTSAGEKLFF. DNA of the CDR3: TGTGCCAGCAGTTTACTCCCGGGACAAACCTCGGCGGGTGAAAAACTGTTTTTT.

This clone has a single count. The chain uses TRBV7-2 and TRBJ2-7; maybe TRBD1 (5 bases). The V gene's germline CDR1 is SGHTA and CDR2 FQGNSA. V lost 8 bases to trimming and J lost 2 bases, with 10 bases between them. This CDR3 region has 12 residues. The CDR3 loop reads CASAAGTYEQYF. CDR3 DNA: TGTGCCAGCGCCGCAGGGACCTACGAGCAGTACTTC.

The V and J genes are TRBV27 and TRBJ1-1, with D possibly TRBD1 on 6 matching bases. The CDR3 length is 16 residues. With 10 bases removed from V and 4 bases from J, the gap between germline ends came to 25 bases. Per germline, CDR1 MNHEY and CDR2 SMNVEV (reference sequence). CDR3 in DNA: TGTGCCACCCTCTCGTGGGGGGGCGTAATGGGCACTGAAGCTTTCTTT. The encoded protein is CATLSWGGVMGTEAFF.

This sequence joins TRBV5-1 and TRBJ2-1; TRBD1 aligns across 10 bases. Germline CDR1 SGHRS, CDR2 YFSETQ. This CDR3 is 15 amino acids long. The J segment lost 8 bases and the V segment lost 4 bases, leaving 9 bases of the junction unmatched. This chain's CDR3 is CASSPGTGEQHEQFF. The CDR3, as DNA: TGCGCCAGCAGCCCGGGGACAGGGGAGCAGCATGAGCAGTTCTTC.

The rearrangement links TRBV10-2 to TRBJ2-6, with TRBD1 identical over 10 bases. The germline V gene has CDR1 WSHSY and CDR2 SAAADI. V was clipped by 6 bases and J by 1 base; unmatched bases: 6. The CDR3 has 17 amino acids. The CDR3 bases are TGCGCCAGCAGGACAGGGGGCTCCCCTTCTGGGGCCAACGTCCTGACTTTC. The encoded protein is CASRTGGSPSGANVLTF.

The sample holds a few counts of this clone. This chain uses TRBV27 with TRBJ1-5; a possible D gene is TRBD1 (5 bases). V was pared by 5 bases and J by 3 bases, with 17 bases between. CDR1 is MNHEY, CDR2 SMNVEV, per germline (reference sequence). The CDR3 is made up of 16 amino acids. CDR3: CASSAYSGRSNQPQHF. CDR3 nucleotide sequence: TGTGCCAGCAGTGCATACTCAGGGCGTTCCAATCAGCCCCAGCATTTT.

J is TRBJ1-2 and V is TRBV19, with a possible D match to TRBD1 (6 bases). V was trimmed by 5 bases and J by 7 bases, leaving 14 bases between them. The CDR3 runs 13 residues. In germline, CDR1 is LNHDA, CDR2 SQIVND (reference sequence). In DNA, the CDR3 is TGTGCCAGTAGTGAGGCAGGGGAACGTGGCTACACCTTC. Its protein product is CASSEAGERGYTF.

This clone was seen repeatedly, ten times or more. The chain combines TRBV7-9 with TRBJ1-1, with unresolved D. This CDR3 is built from 13 residues. The V and J ends lost 5 bases and 1 base respectively, with 8 bases between them. The V gene's germline CDR1 is SEHNR and CDR2 FQNEAQ (reference sequence). CDR3: CASSVGWNTEAFF. Here the CDR3 DNA reads TGTGCCAGCAGCGTCGGGTGGAACACTGAAGCTTTCTTT.

The chain couples TRBV6-5 to TRBJ1-4; D is unresolved. Germline CDR1 MNHEY, CDR2 SVGAGI. The CDR3 totals 13 residues. Deletions cut 4 bases from V and 4 bases from J, with 7 bases between. CDR3 bases: TGTGCCAGCAGTTCTGAGCTTAATGAAAAACTGTTTTTT. Its translation: CASSSELNEKLFF.

The CDR3 DNA sequence: TGTGCCAGTAGTTCGCCGGGACAGGGTCTAAGCGAGCAGTACTTC. This translates into CASSSPGQGLSEQYF. V usage is TRBV19 and J usage is TRBJ2-7; TRBD1 aligns across 9 bases. From germline, CDR1 is LNHDA and CDR2 SQIVND (reference sequence). This CDR3 spans 15 amino acids. V was clipped by 5 bases and J by 6 bases; unmatched bases: 11.

The gene calls are TRBV7-2 and TRBJ1-6; TRBD1 matches at 9 bases. This CDR3 region has 15 residues. Germline CDR1 is SGHTA and CDR2 is FQGNSA. V was pared by 3 bases and J by 8 bases, with 5 bases of the junction left unmatched. CDR3 bases: TGTGCCAGCAGCTTCCTGGACAGGGGTGATTCACCCCTCCACTTT. Translation: CASSFLDRGDSPLHF.

This clone showed up just a few times. The chain recombines TRBV19 with TRBJ2-7, with 9 bases matching TRBD1. Germline CDR1 reads LNHDA; CDR2 reads SQIVND (reference sequence). This CDR3 contains 17 residues. Trimming removed 2 bases from V and 0 bases from J; junction bases left unmatched: 8. The CDR3: CASSITGGWGSSYEQYF. The CDR3 coding sequence is TGTGCCAGTAGTATAACAGGGGGCTGGGGGAGCTCCTACGAGCAGTACTTC.